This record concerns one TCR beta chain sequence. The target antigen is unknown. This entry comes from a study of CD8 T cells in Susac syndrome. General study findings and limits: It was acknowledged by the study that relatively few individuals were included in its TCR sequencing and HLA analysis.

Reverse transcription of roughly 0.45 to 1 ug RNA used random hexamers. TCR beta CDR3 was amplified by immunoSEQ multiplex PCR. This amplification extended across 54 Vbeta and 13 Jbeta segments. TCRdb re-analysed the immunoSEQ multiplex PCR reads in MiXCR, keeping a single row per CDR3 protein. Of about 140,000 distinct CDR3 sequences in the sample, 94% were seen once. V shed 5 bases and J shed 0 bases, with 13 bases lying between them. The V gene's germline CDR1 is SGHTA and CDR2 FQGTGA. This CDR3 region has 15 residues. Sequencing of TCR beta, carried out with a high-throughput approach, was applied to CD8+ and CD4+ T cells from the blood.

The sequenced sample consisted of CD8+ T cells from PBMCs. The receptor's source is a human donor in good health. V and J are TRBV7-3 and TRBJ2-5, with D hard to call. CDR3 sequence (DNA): TGTGCCAGCAGCCCCAGCGTTGGGTACCAAGAGACCCAGTACTTC. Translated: CASSPSVGYQETQYF.